This T cell receptor (beta chain) was found in a study of shared clonotypes between healthy human individuals. Study-wide findings and caveats: Larger richness was generally estimated for naive than memory subsets. Among donors, sharing of clonotypes was expected to be affected by sequencing depth.

Method: immunoSEQ multiplex PCR; TCRdb's copy keeps in-frame clones and lacks some. This table holds about 1 million clones, around 76% found once. Partitioning of CD4+ cells yielded a CD45RA+ naive subset and a CD45RA-negative memory subset. Germline trimming cut 4 bases from V and 4 bases from J; bases unmatched to any gene: 4. Germline CDR1 is SGHNT and CDR2 is YYREEE (reference sequence). CDR3 size: 14 residues. The table lists this clone with a few counts. What it recognizes is unknown. The receptor was isolated from a man in his late teens or twenties in good health. Source material: memory CD4+ T cells sorted from blood. Subset defined: CD45RA-negative fraction. V and J are TRBV5-4 and TRBJ2-1, with 8 bases matching TRBD2. This CDR3 reads CASSHSGVYNEQFF. CDR3 DNA: TGTGCCAGCAGCCATAGCGGGGTATACAATGAGCAGTTCTTC.